The present TCR beta chain was sequenced within a study of cytomegalovirus exposure and HLA in healthy donors. The CDR3 sequence is 11 residues long. Per germline, CDR1 GTSNPN and CDR2 SVGIG (reference sequence). The V and J ends lost 5 bases and 3 bases respectively, with 6 bases between them. The primer mix had 60 Vbeta and 13 Jbeta primers. The repertoire was sequenced with immunoSEQ multiplex PCR; TCRdb's copy has only in-frame clones and lacks some. The sample includes over 120,000 clones, 9.7% of them seen just once. V and J are TRBV30 and TRBJ2-3; D ambiguous. The receptor was derived from a man in his forties or fifties in good health and CMV-seronegative. The sequenced material came from PBMCs. The CDR3 sequence is CAWSQTDTQYF. As DNA, the CDR3 is TGTGCCTGGTCCCAAACAGATACGCAGTATTTT.